This is a list of T cell receptor beta chains from one sample in a study of PD-1 blockade in mismatch repair-deficient tumors. Only in-frame clones appear in the TCRdb table, and some are missing; sequencing was by immunoSEQ multiplex PCR. The sample lists 40,000 to 65,000 clones; 81% were seen once. This sample comprised peripheral blood, obtained roughly 21 weeks after starting pembrolizumab. The receptors shown here come from an adult with mismatch repair-deficient cancer. CDR3s include the opening cysteine and the closing phenylalanine or tryptophan. Fields, in order: V gene, J gene, D gene, clone size, CDR3 protein, CDR3 DNA. D genes are given only for firm matches. A row's size may be missing; if present it is once, few, many or a size class.

TRBV27,TRBJ2-7,-,-,CASSPRTNSYEQYF,TGTGCCAGCAGTCCAAGGACCAACTCCTACGAGCAGTACTTC
TRBV5-1,TRBJ2-1,-,once,CASSPSGGNEQFF,TGCGCCAGCAGCCCCTCGGGCGGGAATGAGCAGTTCTTC
TRBV19,TRBJ1-5,TRBD1,-,CASSVLQGYQPQHF,TGTGCCAGTAGTGTCCTACAGGGGTATCAGCCCCAGCATTTT
TRBV11-2,TRBJ2-5,-,-,CASSPGRETQYF,TGTGCCAGCAGCCCGGGTCGGGAGACCCAGTACTTC
TRBV12-5,TRBJ2-5,TRBD1,-,CASGLGQGAQETQYF,TGTGCTAGTGGTTTGGGACAGGGGGCTCAAGAGACCCAGTACTTC
TRBV9,TRBJ2-5,TRBD2,few,CASSGREVDETQYF,TGTGCCAGCAGTGGGCGGGAGGTGGATGAGACCCAGTACTTC
TRBV11-2,TRBJ2-5,-,-,CASSLGIQETQYF,TGTGCCAGCAGCTTAGGGATCCAAGAGACCCAGTACTTC
TRBV5-1,TRBJ2-2,-,-,CASSSGDPTNTGELFF,TGCGCCAGCAGCTCGGGGGACCCAACGAACACCGGGGAGCTGTTTTTT
TRBV7-2,TRBJ2-1,TRBD2,-,CASRSGLAGYNEQFF,TGTGCCAGCAGGTCGGGACTAGCGGGCTACAATGAGCAGTTCTTC
TRBV14,TRBJ1-2,TRBD1,-,CASSEGASGYGYTF,TGTGCCAGCAGCGAGGGGGCGTCTGGCTATGGCTACACCTTC
TRBV6-5,TRBJ2-7,-,-,CASSYSTAAYEQYF,TGTGCCAGCAGTTACAGTACCGCGGCTTACGAGCAGTACTTC
TRBV11-2,TRBJ2-1,TRBD2,-,CASSARLAGESIEQFF,TGTGCCAGCAGCGCACGACTAGCGGGGGAATCGATAGAGCAGTTCTTC
TRBV20-1,TRBJ1-1,-,-,CSATGITEAFF,TGCAGTGCTACAGGAATCACTGAAGCTTTCTTT
TRBV5-6,TRBJ1-4,-,once,CASSSRRGFANEKLFF,TGTGCCAGCAGCTCCCGAAGGGGTTTCGCTAATGAAAAACTGTTTTTT
TRBV5-1,TRBJ2-1,TRBD1,-,CASSLIQGKGNEQFF,TGCGCCAGCAGCTTGATACAGGGGAAGGGCAATGAGCAGTTCTTC
TRBV28,TRBJ2-7,-,-,CASSFLASGLSNYEQYF,TGTGCCAGCAGCTTCTTGGCGAGTGGGCTTTCAAACTACGAGCAGTACTTC
TRBV7-9,TRBJ2-1,TRBD2,few,CASSWRGYNEQFF,TGTGCCAGCAGCTGGCGGGGGTACAATGAGCAGTTCTTC
TRBV6-5,TRBJ1-2,-,-,CASSYSARVSGYTF,TGTGCCAGCAGTTACTCTGCCAGGGTGAGCGGCTACACCTTC
TRBV7-9,TRBJ2-2,TRBD2,-,CASSLGLAGLMAGELFF,TGTGCCAGCAGCCTGGGACTAGCGGGTTTAATGGCCGGGGAGCTGTTTTTT
TRBV5-1,TRBJ2-1,-,-,CASSLAVQGEQFF,TGCGCCAGCAGCTTGGCCGTTCAAGGGGAGCAGTTCTTC
TRBV5-6,TRBJ2-1,-,-,CASSLVWRGNNEQFF,TGTGCCAGCAGCTTGGTTTGGCGTGGTAACAATGAGCAGTTCTTC
TRBV4-3,TRBJ2-5,-,-,CASSQDLGPLWGETQYF,TGCGCCAGCAGCCAAGATTTAGGTCCACTATGGGGGGAGACCCAGTACTTC
TRBV15,TRBJ1-5,-,-,CATSRDTLNQPQHF,TGTGCCACCAGCAGAGATACCTTAAATCAGCCCCAGCATTTT
TRBV5-1,TRBJ1-3,-,-,CASSLIGGDGNTIYF,TGCGCCAGCAGCTTGATCGGTGGGGATGGAAACACCATATATTTT
TRBV7-2,TRBJ1-4,-,-,CASSLSLGSSNEKLFF,TGTGCCAGCAGTCTCTCCCTAGGGTCGTCTAATGAAAAACTGTTTTTT
TRBV4-2,TRBJ1-3,-,-,CASSFGGVFNGNTIYF,TGTGCCAGCAGCTTCGGGGGCGTGTTCAATGGAAACACCATATATTTT
TRBV5-5,TRBJ1-5,-,-,CASRQSGTANQPQHF,TGTGCCAGCAGGCAGTCCGGGACTGCCAATCAGCCCCAGCATTTT
TRBV28,TRBJ1-5,-,few,CASIPGDYNQPQHF,TGTGCCAGCATCCCGGGGGATTACAATCAGCCCCAGCATTTT
TRBV9,TRBJ2-3,-,once,CASSVVGVSTDTQYF,TGTGCCAGCAGCGTAGTAGGCGTTTCCACAGATACGCAGTATTTT
TRBV5-5,TRBJ2-3,-,-,CASSLDPSQGAIDTQYF,TGTGCCAGCAGCTTGGACCCATCGCAGGGCGCCATAGATACGCAGTATTTT
TRBV6-1,TRBJ1-3,-,medium-sized,CASSINSGNTIYF,TGTGCCAGCAGTATTAATTCGGGAAACACCATATATTTT
TRBV11-1,TRBJ2-7,TRBD1,-,CASSHPGQGPYEQYF,TGTGCCAGCAGCCATCCGGGACAGGGTCCCTACGAGCAGTACTTC
TRBV7-2,TRBJ2-2,-,-,CASSGGQNTGELFF,TGTGCCAGCAGCGGGGGTCAGAACACCGGGGAGCTGTTTTTT
TRBV19,TRBJ2-7,-,few,CASSRDLGEQYF,TGTGCCAGTTCCAGAGATTTGGGCGAGCAGTACTTC
TRBV27,TRBJ2-7,TRBD1,few,CASSSGGNEQYF,TGTGCCAGCAGTTCAGGGGGCAACGAGCAGTACTTC
TRBV30,TRBJ1-2,-,-,CAWSGRVGYTF,TGTGCCTGGAGCGGACGGGTCGGCTACACCTTC
TRBV10-1,TRBJ1-2,-,few,CASSEAGPYGYTF,TGCGCCAGCAGTGAAGCAGGACCCTATGGCTACACCTTC
TRBV11-2,TRBJ2-1,TRBD2,-,CASNPAGSYNEQFF,TGTGCCAGCAACCCAGCGGGATCGTACAATGAGCAGTTCTTC
TRBV9,TRBJ1-1,-,-,CASSPRPGGESEAFF,TGTGCCAGCAGCCCGAGGCCTGGAGGGGAGTCTGAAGCTTTCTTT
TRBV11-2,TRBJ2-7,TRBD1,-,CASSLGTGYGEQYF,TGTGCCAGCAGCTTAGGGACAGGGTATGGCGAGCAGTACTTC
TRBV6-6,TRBJ1-1,-,-,CASSYDRRYTEAFF,TGTGCCAGCAGTTACGACAGGCGATACACTGAAGCTTTCTTT
TRBV9,TRBJ2-2,-,-,CASSVRGDDTGELFF,TGTGCCAGCAGCGTAAGGGGAGATGACACCGGGGAGCTGTTTTTT
TRBV27,TRBJ2-1,TRBD2,-,CASRRLTGLASSYNEQFF,TGTGCCAGCAGACGTCTCACCGGACTAGCGAGCTCCTACAATGAGCAGTTCTTC
TRBV7-2,TRBJ1-5,-,few,CASSLDFYSNQPQHF,TGTGCCAGCAGCTTGGACTTTTATAGCAATCAGCCCCAGCATTTT
TRBV7-9,TRBJ2-1,-,-,CASSFDYNEQFF,TGTGCCAGCAGCTTTGACTACAATGAGCAGTTCTTC
TRBV19,TRBJ2-7,TRBD2,-,CASTAGLAGWDEQYF,TGTGCCAGTACTGCCGGACTAGCGGGATGGGACGAGCAGTACTTC
TRBV27,TRBJ2-3,TRBD2,-,CASSLYRLAGGSDTQYF,TGTGCCAGCAGTTTATACCGACTAGCGGGAGGCTCCGATACGCAGTATTTT
TRBV11-3,TRBJ2-4,-,-,CASSEPTRGTRGNIQYF,TGTGCCAGCAGCGAACCGACCCGTGGGACCCGGGGAAACATTCAGTACTTC
TRBV18,TRBJ2-5,TRBD2,-,CASSPSGTSVKETQYF,TGTGCCAGCTCACCATCCGGGACTAGCGTAAAAGAGACCCAGTACTTC
TRBV10-3,TRBJ1-5,TRBD1,-,CAISTGGLNQPQHF,TGTGCCATCAGTACAGGGGGTCTAAATCAGCCCCAGCATTTT
TRBV14,TRBJ1-4,-,few,CASSHRGVTTNEKLFF,TGTGCCAGCAGCCACCGAGGGGTGACTACTAATGAAAAACTGTTTTTT
TRBV19,TRBJ2-2,-,once,CASREGGTGELFF,TGTGCCAGTAGAGAAGGAGGAACCGGGGAGCTGTTTTTT
TRBV5-1,TRBJ2-1,TRBD2,-,CASSPYSGSNNEQFF,TGCGCCAGCAGTCCTTATAGCGGGAGCAACAATGAGCAGTTCTTC
TRBV30,TRBJ2-5,-,-,CAWGAGGNQETQYF,TGTGCCTGGGGCGCCGGTGGGAATCAAGAGACCCAGTACTTC